These 14 T cell receptor beta chains were all obtained from the same sample, sequenced in a study of blood T cell repertoires in COVID-19 (TCRdb year 2020). Library preparation used the immunoSEQ multiplex PCR assay. Entries here come from immuneACCESS through TCRdb and include only in-frame sequences with V and J called. Some clones fail to appear in such tables; in the studies checked, an unresolved V gene covers under half of the shortfall, and the cause of the remainder is unknown. For this sample there are hundreds of thousands of clones; roughly 86% appear just once. About 2% of the sample is taken by the ten largest. The specimen sequenced was peripheral blood. All receptors come from a woman in her twenties or thirties with COVID-19, enrolled during active disease.

DNA of the CDR3: TGTGCCAGCAGCCAAGCTAGGGCGGGGGGGGACCAAGAGACCCAGTACTTC. It is translated as CASSQARAGGDQETQYF. The chain has TRBV3-1 (or the pseudogene TRBV3-2) and TRBJ2-5, with TRBD2 identical over 9 bases. V trimming: 1 base; J trimming: 0 bases; junction bases outside the gene matches: 6. Germline-derived CDR1 and CDR2 are LGHDT and YNNKEL (reference sequence). This CDR3 spans 17 amino acids.

The chain links TRBV6-6 to TRBJ1-2; 10 bases align to TRBD1. V was pared by 8 bases and J by 4 bases, with 10 bases of the junction left unmatched. Germline V CDR1 and CDR2: MNHNY, SVGAGI (reference sequence). This CDR3 is built from 15 residues. The CDR3 reads CASDKRQGAGYGYTF. CDR3 DNA: TGTGCCAGCGATAAGCGACAGGGGGCTGGCTATGGCTACACCTTC.

The V gene is TRBV5-6, the J gene TRBJ1-2, with 9 bases lining up with TRBD1. Germline-derived CDR1 and CDR2 are SGHDT and YYEEEE. V trimming: 0 bases; J trimming: 8 bases; junction bases outside the gene matches: 5. The CDR3 has 14 amino acids. The CDR3 spells CASSLDRGLEGYTF. Written as DNA, the CDR3 is TGTGCCAGCAGCTTGGACAGGGGGCTAGAAGGCTACACCTTC. Variable domain in full (rest from reference TRBV5-6 and TRBJ1-2): DAGVTQSPTHLIKTRGQQVTLRCSPKSGHDTVSWYQQALGQGPQFIFQYYEEEERQRGNFPDRFSGHQFPNYSSELNVNALLLGDSALYLCASSLDRGLEGYTFGSGTRLTVV.

The chain couples TRBV5-8 to TRBJ2-5, with TRBD1 matching over 8 bases. The germline CDR1 and CDR2 sequences are SGHTS and YDEGEE. This CDR3 contains 15 residues. V lost 4 bases, J lost 4 bases, and 9 bases stayed unmatched. The CDR3 loop reads CASSPAGGTGETQYF. The CDR3 DNA sequence: TGTGCCAGCAGCCCGGCCGGCGGGACAGGAGAGACCCAGTACTTC.

As DNA, the CDR3 is TGTGCCAGTCAAAGGCATGAAGGGGGCTATTTTCAGCCCCAGCATTTT. The encoded protein is CASQRHEGGYFQPQHF. The rearrangement links TRBV19 to TRBJ1-5; 7 nucleotides agree with TRBD1. V gave up 8 bases and J gave up 6 bases; unmatched junction bases: 16. Germline V CDR1 and CDR2: LNHDA, SQIVND (reference sequence). The CDR3 contains 16 residues. The full variable domain, its missing parts supplied by reference TRBV19 and TRBJ1-5, is DGGITQSPKYLFRKEGQNVTLSCEQNLNHDAMYWYRQDPGQGLRLIYYSQIVNDFQKGDIAEGYSVSREKKESFPLTVTSAQKNPTAFYLCASQRHEGGYFQPQHFGDGTRLSIL.

V is TRBV5-1 and J is TRBJ2-3; 14 bases match TRBD2. The ends lost 3 bases at V and 6 bases at J; junction bases unmatched: 6. The CDR3 spans 16 residues. The germline V gene has CDR1 SGHRS and CDR2 YFSETQ. This CDR3 is CASSSRLAGGLDTQYF. CDR3 in DNA: TGCGCCAGCAGCTCCCGACTAGCGGGGGGGCTGGATACGCAGTATTTT.

The chain carries TRBV9 and TRBJ1-4; D not resolved. This CDR3 spans 15 amino acids. Germline V gives CDR1 SGDLS, CDR2 YYNGEE. V dropped 8 bases and J dropped 0 bases, with 14 bases sitting between them. For the CDR3, the DNA is TGTGCCAGTGCGGAAGAGCCGACAACTAATGAAAAACTGTTTTTT. The encoded protein is CASAEEPTTNEKLFF. The variable domain in full, with the rest retrieved from reference TRBV9 and TRBJ1-4, is DSGVTQTPKHLITATGQRVTLRCSPRSGDLSVYWYQQSLDQGLQFLIQYYNGEERAKGNILERFSAQQFPDLHSELNLSSLELGDSALYFCASAEEPTTNEKLFFGSGTQLSVL.

This sequence joins TRBV5-1 and TRBJ2-3; 7 bases map to TRBD2. The CDR3 is 17 amino acids. Germline CDR1 is SGHRS and CDR2 is YFSETQ. Trimming removed 0 bases from V and 10 bases from J; junction bases left unmatched: 17. In DNA form, the CDR3 reads TGCGCCAGCAGCTTGGGCGGGTTAGCGGGCCCCAAAGGGTCGCAGTATTTT. Encoded protein: CASSLGGLAGPKGSQYF. Supplemented by reference TRBV5-1 and TRBJ2-3, the full variable domain reads KAGVTQTPRYLIKTRGQQVTLSCSPISGHRSVSWYQQTPGQGLQFLFEYFSETQRNKGNFPGRFSGRQFSNSRSEMNVSTLELGDSALYLCASSLGGLAGPKGSQYFGPGTRLTVL.

V is TRBV21-1 and J is TRBJ1-2; the DNA was not used to check the table's D call, TRBD1. TRBV21-1 is a documented pseudogene. The CDR3 runs 13 residues. CDR3 in amino acids: CASSLRTANGYTF. DNA for the CDR3: TGTGCCAGCAGCTTACGGACAGCAAATGGCTACACCTTC.

The chain couples TRBV24-1 to TRBJ2-5; weak D call: TRBD2 (6 bases). V was trimmed by 5 bases and J by 4 bases, leaving 19 bases between them. In germline, CDR1 is KGHDR, CDR2 SFDVKD. The CDR3 contains 16 residues. CDR3 in amino acids: CATSGSRGTLGETQYF. In DNA, the CDR3 is TGTGCCACCAGTGGTTCTCGGGGGACTTTGGGAGAGACCCAGTACTTC.

The rearrangement uses TRBV6-1 and TRBJ1-5; TRBD1 agrees at 9 bases. In germline, CDR1 is MNHNS, CDR2 SASEGT. The J segment lost 3 bases and the V segment lost 2 bases, leaving 5 bases of the junction unmatched. The CDR3 covers 16 residues. Written as DNA, the CDR3 is TGTGCCAGCAGTGAATGGACAGGGGCCAACAATCAGCCCCAGCATTTT. Protein sequence: CASSEWTGANNQPQHF.

The chain combines TRBV5-8 with TRBJ1-5, with TRBD1 matching 7 bases. The CDR3 totals 14 residues. Germline lookup yields CDR1 SGHTS and CDR2 YDEGEE. V was pared by 2 bases and J by 6 bases, with 5 bases of the junction left unmatched. CDR3 in DNA: TGTGCCAGCAGCTTTTACAGGGGTGTTCAGCCCCAGCATTTT. Translated, it gives CASSFYRGVQPQHF. Using reference TRBV5-8 and TRBJ1-5 for the parts outside the CDR3, the full variable domain is EAGVTQSPTHLIKTRGQQATLRCSPISGHTSVYWYQQALGLGLQFLLWYDEGEERNRGNFPPRFSGRQFPNYSSELNVNALELEDSALYLCASSFYRGVQPQHFGDGTRLSIL.

This chain links TRBV2 with TRBJ1-1; no clear D gene. The V end was cut by 8 bases, the J end by 4 bases, with 14 bases between. This CDR3 comprises 13 residues. CDR1 and CDR2 (germline): SNHLY, FYNNEI. CDR3 sequence reads: CASGSRWVTEAFF. CDR3 coding DNA: TGTGCCAGCGGCTCTAGGTGGGTCACTGAAGCTTTCTTT.

The chain links TRBV2 to TRBJ2-5; D may be TRBD1 (5 bases). The CDR3 covers 13 residues. Deletions cut 4 bases from V and 2 bases from J, with 8 bases between. CDR1 is SNHLY and CDR2 is FYNNEI in the germline V gene. CDR3 protein: CASSAGWQETQYF. The CDR3 DNA sequence: TGTGCCAGCAGTGCAGGGTGGCAAGAGACCCAGTACTTC.